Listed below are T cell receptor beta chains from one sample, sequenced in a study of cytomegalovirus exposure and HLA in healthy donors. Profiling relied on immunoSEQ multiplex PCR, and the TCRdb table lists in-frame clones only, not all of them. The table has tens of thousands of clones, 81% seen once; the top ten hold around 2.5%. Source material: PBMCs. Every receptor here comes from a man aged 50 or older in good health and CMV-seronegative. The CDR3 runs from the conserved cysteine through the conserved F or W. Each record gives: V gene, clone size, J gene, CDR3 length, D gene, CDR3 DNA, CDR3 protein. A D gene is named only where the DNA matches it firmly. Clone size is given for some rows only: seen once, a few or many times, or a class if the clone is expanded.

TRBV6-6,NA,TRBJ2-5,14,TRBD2,TGTGCCAGCAGTCGTGGACTAGACGGGGAGACCCAGTACTTC,CASSRGLDGETQYF
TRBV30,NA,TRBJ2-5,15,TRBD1,TGTGCCTGGAGTAGAGGGACAGGGTGGGGAGAGACCCAGTACTTC,CAWSRGTGWGETQYF
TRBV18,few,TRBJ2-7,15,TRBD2,TGTGCCAGCTCACCACGAATCACTAGCGGGGACGAGCAGTACTTC,CASSPRITSGDEQYF
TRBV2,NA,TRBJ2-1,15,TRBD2,TGTGCCAGCAGATGGCTAGCGGGAGTTAGCAATGAGCAGTTCTTC,CASRWLAGVSNEQFF
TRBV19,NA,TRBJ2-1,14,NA,TGTGCCAGTAGCAACAATCGGGGGGCCAATGAGCAGTTCTTC,CASSNNRGANEQFF
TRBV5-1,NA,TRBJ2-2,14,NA,TGCGCCAGCAGCTCCCTCGGGGGAACCGGGGAGCTGTTTTTT,CASSSLGGTGELFF
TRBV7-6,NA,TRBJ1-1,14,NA,TGTGCCAGCAGCTTAAGGTCAGGGAACACTGAAGCTTTCTTT,CASSLRSGNTEAFF
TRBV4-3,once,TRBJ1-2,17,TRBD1,TGCGCCAGCAGCCAAGGATATAGGGACAGGGGGCCCTATGGCTACACCTTC,CASSQGYRDRGPYGYTF
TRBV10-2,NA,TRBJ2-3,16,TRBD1,TGCGCCAGCAGCCACTTGGGACAGGGTGGAACAGATACGCAGTATTTT,CASSHLGQGGTDTQYF
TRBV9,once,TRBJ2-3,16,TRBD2,TGTGCCAGCAGCCTCCAGCGGGGGGGCCGGGGAGATACGCAGTATTTT,CASSLQRGGRGDTQYF
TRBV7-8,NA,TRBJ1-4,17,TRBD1,TGTGCCAGCAGTTGGGACAGGGGAGCTGCAACTAATGAAAAACTGTTTTTT,CASSWDRGAATNEKLFF
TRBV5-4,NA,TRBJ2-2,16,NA,TGTGCCAGCAGCCCCGGGGGGCGGGGGAACACCGGGGAGCTGTTTTTT,CASSPGGRGNTGELFF
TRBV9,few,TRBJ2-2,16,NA,TGTGCCAGCAGCGCATTCTCCGGGACACGTACCGGGGAGCTGTTTTTT,CASSAFSGTRTGELFF
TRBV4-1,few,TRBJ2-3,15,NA,TGCGCCAGCAGCCAAGACCTGGCGGATTCTGATACGCAGTATTTT,CASSQDLADSDTQYF
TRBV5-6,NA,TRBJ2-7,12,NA,TGTGCCAGCAGCCTACCAATGAGGGAGCAGTACTTC,CASSLPMREQYF
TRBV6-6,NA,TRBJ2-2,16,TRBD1,TGTGCCAGCAGTTATCCCGGGACAGGGGCAACCGGGGAGCTGTTTTTT,CASSYPGTGATGELFF
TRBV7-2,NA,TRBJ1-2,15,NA,TGTGCCAGCAGCTTGACAGTAAACCTTAACTATGGCTACACCTTC,CASSLTVNLNYGYTF
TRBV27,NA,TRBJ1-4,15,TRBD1,TGTGCCAGCAGTTTATGGACAGGGCCGTATGAAAAACTGTTTTTT,CASSLWTGPYEKLFF
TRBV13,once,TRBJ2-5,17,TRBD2,TGTGCCAGCAGCTTAGTTGGACTAGCGGGTTTACAAGAGACCCAGTACTTC,CASSLVGLAGLQETQYF
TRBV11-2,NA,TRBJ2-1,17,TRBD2,TGTGCCAGCAGCTTAGCTAGCGGGCCTAACTCCTACAATGAGCAGTTCTTC,CASSLASGPNSYNEQFF
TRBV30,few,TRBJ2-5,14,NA,TGTGCCTGGGGGGTAGGGGCCCTGGGGGAGACCCAGTACTTC,CAWGVGALGETQYF
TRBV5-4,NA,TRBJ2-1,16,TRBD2,TGTGCCAGCAGCTTGGACCTAGCGGGATCCTACAATGAGCAGTTCTTC,CASSLDLAGSYNEQFF
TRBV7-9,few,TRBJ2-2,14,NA,TGTGCCAGCAGCCCAAGCTCTACCACCGGGGAGCTGTTTTTT,CASSPSSTTGELFF
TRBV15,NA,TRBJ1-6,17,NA,TGTGCCACCAGCAGAGATATTGGGAGCTCCTATAATTCACCCCTCCACTTT,CATSRDIGSSYNSPLHF
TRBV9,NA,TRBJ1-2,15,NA,TGTGCCAGCAGCCTAAACCGGGGAAAAGGGTATGGCTACACCTTC,CASSLNRGKGYGYTF
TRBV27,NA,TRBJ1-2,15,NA,TGTGCCAGCAGTTTTAGGACTCTGGCTAACTATGGCTACACCTTC,CASSFRTLANYGYTF
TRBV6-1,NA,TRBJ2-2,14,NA,TGTGCCAGCACTTTCAACAGGGATCCCGGGGAGCTGTTTTTT,CASTFNRDPGELFF
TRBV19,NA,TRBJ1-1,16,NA,TGTGCCAGTAGTATAGGGGTCGGAGGGCGGATAATTGAAGCTTTCTTT,CASSIGVGGRIIEAFF
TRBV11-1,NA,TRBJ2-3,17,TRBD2,TGTGCCAGCAGCTTAGGGTTGGGGACTAGCCGCACAGATACGCAGTATTTT,CASSLGLGTSRTDTQYF
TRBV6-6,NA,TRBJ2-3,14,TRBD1,TGTGCCAGCAAAGACAGGGTTGGCACAGATACGCAGTATTTT,CASKDRVGTDTQYF
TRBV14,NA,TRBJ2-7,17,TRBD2,TGTGCCAGCAGCCAAGTAGGGCTAGCGGGTTCACCCTACGAGCAGTACTTC,CASSQVGLAGSPYEQYF
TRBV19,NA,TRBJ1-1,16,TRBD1,TGTGCCAGTGAAGCCAGGGCGGGACAGGGGACTACTGAAGCTTTCTTT,CASEARAGQGTTEAFF
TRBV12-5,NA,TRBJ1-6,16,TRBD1,TGTGCTAGTGACGAGGGGACAGGCTCCTATAATTCACCCCTCCACTTT,CASDEGTGSYNSPLHF
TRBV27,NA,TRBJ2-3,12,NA,TGTGCCAGCAGTCGTCTCACAGATACGCAGTATTTT,CASSRLTDTQYF
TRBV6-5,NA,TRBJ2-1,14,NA,TGTGCCAGCAGTTACGGCTCTAGCGCCGGTGAGCAGTTCTTC,CASSYGSSAGEQFF
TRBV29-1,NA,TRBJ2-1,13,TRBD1,TGCAGCGTTCTGACAGGGGACTACAATGAGCAGTTCTTC,CSVLTGDYNEQFF
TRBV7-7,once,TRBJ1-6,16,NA,TGTGCTAGCAGCTTTCACTTGACAGCATATAATTCCCCCCTCCACTTT,CASSFHLTAYNSPLHF
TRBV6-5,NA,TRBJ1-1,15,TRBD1,TGTGCCAGCAGTTCTTGGACAGGGGAGAACACTGAAGCTTTCTTT,CASSSWTGENTEAFF
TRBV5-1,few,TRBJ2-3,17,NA,TGCGCCAGCAGCTTGACCCCGGGGGCGGGAGTGATGGATACGCAGTATTTT,CASSLTPGAGVMDTQYF
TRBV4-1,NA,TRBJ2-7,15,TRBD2,TGCGCCAGCAGCCAGAACCCTAGCGGGCCCTACGAGCAGTACTTC,CASSQNPSGPYEQYF
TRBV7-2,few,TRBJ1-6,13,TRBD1,TGTGCCAGCGGGACAGCCCCGAATTCACCCCTCCACTTT,CASGTAPNSPLHF